The 9 T cell receptor beta chains listed next were all sequenced from one sample in a study of stem cell transplantation in POMP-related autoinflammatory disease. TCRdb's copy holds only in-frame clones and misses some; the assay was immunoSEQ multiplex PCR. The sample has over 30,000 clones; around 88% are singletons. Sample: CD4+ T cells from PBMCs, taken before stem cell transplantation. Receptor source: a human donor with POMP-related autoinflammation and immune dysregulation (PRAID).

The rearrangement joins TRBV14 to TRBJ1-2, with a weak D call TRBD1 (6 bases). Germline loops: CDR1 SGHDN, CDR2 FVKESK. This CDR3 has 14 amino acids. The ends were cut back, 3 bases at V and 5 bases at J, with 13 bases in the middle. CDR3 residues: CASSQGDKWYGYTF. As DNA, the CDR3 is TGTGCCAGCAGCCAGGGGGACAAGTGGTATGGCTACACCTTC.

This chain uses TRBV6-1 with TRBJ2-1, with 8 bases lining up with TRBD2. The CDR3 is 14 amino acids. The germline CDR1 and CDR2 sequences are MNHNS and SASEGT. The junction had 6 bases not matched to a gene; V was cut back by 4 bases and J by 7 bases. CDR3 nucleotides: TGTGCCAGCAGTGGAGAGCGGGGGTTTAATGAGCAGTTCTTC. It encodes CASSGERGFNEQFF.

The chain uses TRBV19 and TRBJ2-2, with no clear D. The CDR3 totals 15 residues. The germline V gene has CDR1 LNHDA and CDR2 SQIVND (reference sequence). Trimming left V 7 bases short and J 1 base short, with 13 bases between. The CDR3 is CASMDEGENTGELFF. The DNA for the CDR3 is TGTGCCAGTATGGACGAAGGAGAGAACACCGGGGAGCTGTTTTTT.

This clone appeared once. V is TRBV5-6 and J is TRBJ2-7; D gene uncertain. There are 13 residues in the CDR3. The germline V gene has CDR1 SGHDT and CDR2 YYEEEE. Trimming left V 0 bases short and J 2 bases short, with 6 bases between. The CDR3 spells CASSLDRAYEQYF. The CDR3 DNA follows: TGTGCCAGCAGCTTGGACAGAGCCTACGAGCAGTACTTC.

The chain combines TRBV9 with TRBJ2-2; 9 bases agree with TRBD1. The CDR3 runs to 14 residues. From germline, CDR1 is SGDLS and CDR2 YYNGEE. Trimming took 4 bases from V and 4 from J; bases not matched to a gene: 2. The CDR3 is CASSPGQGTGELFF. The CDR3 DNA reads as TGTGCCAGCAGCCCGGGACAGGGCACCGGGGAGCTGTTTTTT.

This chain joins TRBV27 and TRBJ2-3, with TRBD1 as a possible D gene (8 bases). Between the trimmed V and J ends, which lost 3 bases and 3 bases, there was a span of 16 bases. The germline V gene encodes CDR1 MNHEY and CDR2 SMNVEV (reference sequence). This CDR3 comprises 16 residues. The CDR3 nucleotides read TGTGCCAGCAGTTTCTTTTACAGGGGGGGTACAGATACGCAGTATTTT. Protein sequence: CASSFFYRGGTDTQYF.

The genes are TRBV9 and TRBJ1-2, with 7 bases aligning to TRBD1. CDR1 is SGDLS, CDR2 YYNGEE, per germline. The CDR3 loop spans 12 amino acids. V shed 4 bases, J shed 4 bases, and the junction held 1 base outside the gene matches. The DNA of the CDR3 is TGTGCCAGCAGCCAGGGGGTCTATGGCTACACCTTC. Translated, it gives CASSQGVYGYTF.

The rearrangement uses TRBV4-2 and TRBJ1-5, with a weak D call TRBD1 (5 bases). V was shortened by 0 bases and J by 2 bases, with 14 bases between the two germline ends. Looked up from germline, CDR1 is LGHNA and CDR2 is YNFKEQ. There are 17 residues in the CDR3. The DNA for the CDR3 is TGTGCCAGCAGCCAAGATCCAAGCAGGGTGGGCAATCAGCCCCAGCATTTT. This gives the protein CASSQDPSRVGNQPQHF.

This chain uses TRBV28 with TRBJ2-7; no firm D call. The V gene lost 6 bases and the J gene lost 0 bases, with 3 bases spanning the gap. CDR1 is MDHEN, CDR2 SYDVKM, per germline. This CDR3 is 11 amino acids long. Written as DNA, the CDR3 is TGTGCCAGCAGCTTCTCCTACGAGCAGTACTTC. It codes for CASSFSYEQYF. The full variable domain, rest sourced from reference TRBV28 and TRBJ2-7, is DVKVTQSSRYLVKRTGEKVFLECVQDMDHENMFWYRQDPGLGLRLIYFSYDVKMKEKGDIPEGYSVSREKKERFSLILESASTNQTSMYLCASSFSYEQYFGPGTRLTVT.